This T cell receptor beta chain was profiled in a study of vaccination and CD4 T cells after COVID-19. In the study overall: Post-vaccine sampling followed dose two by a median roughly 74 days (range 14 to 241). The cells in question were stimulated using overlapping spike peptides derived from SARS-CoV-2, HCoV-NL63, HCoV-OC43 and HCoV-229E.

Notes on the study in general: Post-vaccination reactive clonotypes (median approximately 36) did not differ significantly from post-infection (about 20).

As to this clonotype: The target antigen is unknown.

Researchers used the Oncomine TCR Beta short-read assay to sequence DNA from cultured CD4+ T cells. TCRdb independently ran MiXCR on the PCR reads; one entry per CDR3 protein. Here the sample spans about 7,000 distinct CDR3 sequences, 25% being singletons. Treatment reported: roughly 11-day PBMC culture with coronavirus spike peptide pools or control peptides (ViraFEST assay). This specimen was CD4+ T cells from blood, cultured in vitro, taken after SARS-CoV-2 vaccination. This receptor was identified in a human donor who had recovered from COVID-19.

The CDR3 loop reads CASRLSGIQETQYF. DNA of the CDR3: TGTGCCAGCAGGCTCTCGGGGATCCAAGAGACCCAGTACTTC. V is TRBV6-1 and J is TRBJ2-5; D is perhaps TRBD2 (5 bases). This CDR3 is built from 14 residues. The germline V gene has CDR1 MNHNS and CDR2 SASEGT. V dropped 6 bases and J dropped 1 base, with 12 bases sitting between them.